This note documents a single T cell receptor beta chain sequence. At least ten counts were recorded for this clonotype. The clone's antigen remains unknown. No qualities accompany the bases; no much larger clone lies one base away. These data originate in a study of breast tumors, draining lymph nodes, adjacent tissues (dated by TCRdb to the mid-2010s). Study-level background: In breast cancer patients, the study compared the TCR beta repertoires of tumor, adjacent nontumor tissue and axillary lymph nodes. In human breast cancer, the study set out to evaluate how tumor, surrounding tissue and draining lymph node repertoires relate to one another and whether T cells may move between these sites.

Study-level results and caveats: Tumor T-cell repertoires showed less diversity than lymph node repertoires and more diversity than nontumor tissue repertoires, and tumor T-cell repertoires showed preferential V and J gene usage. The data were considered consistent with the idea that most tumor T cells come from the lymph node and then expand in tumor tissue. Rather than being directly demonstrated, the conclusion that tumor T cells originate in lymph nodes was presented as consistent with a hypothesis. In luminal-like breast cancer, tumor and nontumor tissue repertoires resembled each other significantly more than in basal-like breast cancer.

Instrument used: Illumina HiSeq 2000. Multiplex PCR amplification was used to build the TCR beta chain libraries. The amplified TCR beta chain products were analyzed by high-throughput sequencing. The public reads were quality trimmed at Q25 with fastp and then assembled into clones with MiXCR by TCRdb, keeping productive beta chains. Merged by CDR3 protein, the rows form single entries marked with the most common genes and DNA. Within this sample are roughly 20,000 distinct CDR3 sequences, with roughly two fifths of them counted one time only. The ten top clones hold around 22% of the sample. CDR1 SGHAT and CDR2 FQNNGV are derived from the germline V gene. Trimming at the junction amounts to 1 base on V and 0 bases on J, and the germline ends lie 10 bases apart. Counted from cysteine to phenylalanine, this CDR3 has 16 amino acids. The entry retains the CDR3 DNA only, 48 bases that are in frame from base 1.

Sequencing was carried out using breast tumor tissue. The chain uses TRBV11-2 and TRBJ2-1, with a tentative D gene TRBD1 over 5 matching bases. The receptor comes from a female donor with breast cancer. Some clones in this sample may be carry-over from other donors' samples. This receptor carries the CDR3 CASSLGGHSSYNEQFF. Read as DNA, the sequence is TGTGCCAGCAGCTTAGGGGGCCACAGCTCCTACAATGAGCAGTTCTTC. The CDR3, completed at both ends by the reference TRBV11-2 and TRBJ2-1 genes, gives the full variable domain EAGVAQSPRYKIIEKRQSVAFWCNPISGHATLYWYQQILGQGPKLLIQFQNNGVVDDSQLPKDRFSAERLKGVDSTLKIQPAKLEDSAVYLCASSLGGHSSYNEQFFGPGTRLTVL.